This paragraph covers one T cell receptor beta chain sequence. The target antigen is unknown. Germline and junction disagree at one end, which may indicate a read error. The germline CDR1 and CDR2 sequences are MNHNS and SASEGT. The CDR3 covers 17 residues. This entry comes from a study of tumor-infiltrating lymphocytes in primary liver carcinoma. Co-extraction of RNA and DNA was performed on roughly 20-31 mg of unsorted bulk tissue. Primary liver carcinoma in the patients was surgically resected. Each tumor was sampled at four poles and its centre. The input was approximately 500 ng total RNA; TCR beta cDNA was made from it with a constant-region primer. Generation of the TCR beta libraries relied on three nested multiplex PCR rounds using slightly modified ARM-PCR. Both of the initial two PCR rounds ran for approximately 11 cycles and employed TRBV1-TRBV30 forward primers alongside a C-beta reverse primer. Each CDR3 protein is one row after TCRdb ran MiXCR on the multiplex PCR reads. The top ten hold around 17% of the sample, which has roughly 32,000 distinct CDR3 sequences, nearly 75% seen once.

Whole-study results and caveats: A fraction of only about 7.5-25% of top clones appeared in all five tumor regions. Tumor-adjacent and tumor-blood pairs showed less overlap than tumor region pairs.

The clonotype was recovered from a man between 40 and 49 years old with primary liver carcinoma and hepatitis B virus infection. The V gene is TRBV6-1, the J gene TRBJ2-6, with a possible D match to TRBD1 (5 bases). Material for sequencing was liver tumor tissue from sampling region 4. Specified subset: tumor region T4, right-lateral pole. CDR3 sequence: CANSALDIISGANVLTF. CDR3 DNA: TGTGCCAACAGTGCCCTGGACATAATCTCTGGGGCCAACGTCCTGACTTTC.